The 20 T cell receptor beta chains reported below all come from one sample, sequenced in a study of neurological immune-mediated disorders. TCRdb re-called the 5' RACE reads through MiXCR, storing one row per CDR3 protein. The sample has 71,000 or so distinct CDR3 sequences; roughly 15% are singletons. Documented time point: longitudinal time-point 1 (baseline). Sequences were obtained from PBMCs. Source of these receptors: a female donor with HTLV-1-associated myelopathy (HAM/TSP).

The V and J genes are TRBV30 and TRBJ1-1; weak D call: TRBD1 (5 bases). Trimming removed 1 base at V and 3 bases at J, with 9 bases between. The CDR3 runs to 13 residues. The V gene's germline CDR1 is GTSNPN and CDR2 SVGIG (reference sequence). The CDR3 region is CAWSDGTYTEAFF. CDR3 DNA: TGTGCCTGGAGTGACGGGACTTACACTGAAGCTTTCTTT.

This clonotype was recorded at least ten times. The genes are TRBV20-1 and TRBJ2-5; D remains unclear. The length of the CDR3 is 16 residues. Trimming removed 3 bases at V and 3 bases at J, with 20 bases between. Germline-derived CDR1 and CDR2 are DFQATT and SNEGSKA (reference sequence). DNA for the CDR3: TGCAGTGCTAGGCCCGTGTCCGGCGGTGCAGAAGAGACCCAGTACTTC. Its translation is CSARPVSGGAEETQYF.

This clonotype was detected many times. The chain couples TRBV20-1 to TRBJ1-5; D might be TRBD1 (5 bases). The CDR3 spans 16 residues. V was pared by 0 bases and J by 3 bases, with 15 bases between. Germline V CDR1 and CDR2: DFQATT, SNEGSKA (reference sequence). CDR3 in DNA: TGCAGTGCTAGAGATCCTTGGCAGGGATACAATCAGCCCCAGCATTTT. Amino acid sequence: CSARDPWQGYNQPQHF.

The J gene is TRBJ2-3, the V gene TRBV6-6, with TRBD2 as a possible D gene (7 bases). Germline loops: CDR1 MNHNY, CDR2 SVGAGI (reference sequence). The CDR3 runs 17 residues. Trimming took 0 bases from V and 0 from J, leaving 13 bases between them. The CDR3 region is CASSYSGGGLSTDTQYF. CDR3 coding DNA: TGTGCCAGCAGTTACTCAGGGGGGGGCCTCAGCACAGATACGCAGTATTTT.

There are many counts of this clonotype. The chain employs TRBV20-1 and TRBJ2-5; D possibly corresponds to TRBD1 (6 bases). The CDR3 sequence is 16 residues long. V shed 1 base and J shed 1 base, with 16 bases lying between them. The germline V gene has CDR1 DFQATT and CDR2 SNEGSKA (reference sequence). CDR3 residues: CSARAFGRGGQETQYF. CDR3 sequence (DNA): TGCAGTGCTAGAGCCTTCGGCCGAGGGGGCCAAGAGACCCAGTACTTC.

This clonotype was picked up many times. The rearrangement uses TRBV15 and TRBJ2-5; possibly TRBD2 for D (6 bases). The length of the CDR3 is 13 residues. CDR1 and CDR2 from the germline V gene are LNHNV and YYDKDF (reference sequence). CDR3 DNA: TGTGCTACCGCTAGCGTATACCAAGAGACCCAGTACTTC. It specifies CATASVYQETQYF.

This clonotype was detected ten times or more. The chain links TRBV5-1 to TRBJ1-6, with 7 bases identical to TRBD1. The CDR3 consists of 15 residues. Germline CDR1 is SGHRS and CDR2 is YFSETQ. Losses at the gene ends were 0 bases for V and 9 bases for J; bases not matched to a gene: 6. CDR3 loop: CASSLEAGGVSPLHF. CDR3 bases: TGCGCCAGCAGCTTGGAGGCAGGGGGGGTTTCACCCCTCCACTTT.

A note on this clonotype: A much larger clone lies one base from this, so it may be a read error. The V call is TRBV2, the J call TRBJ1-2; TRBD1 is a possible D gene (6 bases). Trimming cost V 7 bases and J 7 bases, with 13 bases left between them. This CDR3 is 12 amino acids long. Per germline, CDR1 SNHLY and CDR2 FYNNEI. CDR3: CASTERGGGYTF. In DNA form, the CDR3 reads TGTGCCAGCACCGAAAGGGGGGGTGGCTACACCTTC.

This clonotype was recorded many times. V usage is TRBV24-1 and J usage is TRBJ2-5; the match to TRBD2 covers 8 bases. The CDR3 is 14 amino acids. V was pared by 1 base and J by 12 bases, with 9 bases of the junction left unmatched. Germline V gives CDR1 KGHDR, CDR2 SFDVKD. CDR3 in amino acids: CATSDFLTSDLKYF. The CDR3, as DNA: TGTGCCACCAGTGATTTCCTGACTAGCGACCTAAAGTACTTC.

This clonotype was detected ten times or more. The chain employs TRBV12-3 or TRBV12-4 and TRBJ1-2; 7 nucleotides match TRBD1. J lost 4 bases, V lost 1 base, and 6 bases had no gene match. This CDR3 is 15 amino acids long. The CDR3 region has the DNA TGTGCCAGCAGTTTAGTAGGGGGCGTAGGCTATGGCTACACCTTC. It codes for CASSLVGGVGYGYTF.

The V call is TRBV12-3 or TRBV12-4, the J call TRBJ1-2, with 8 bases lining up with TRBD1. The CDR3 has 15 residues. V was clipped by 5 bases and J by 3 bases; unmatched bases: 8. The CDR3 spells CASSPWTGNDYGYTF. DNA of the CDR3: TGTGCCAGCAGTCCCTGGACAGGGAACGACTATGGCTACACCTTC.

This clonotype was observed at least ten times. The genes are TRBV7-9 and TRBJ2-4; TRBD1 aligns across 10 bases. The germline CDR1 and CDR2 sequences are SEHNR and FQNEAQ (reference sequence). V was pared by 7 bases and J by 6 bases, with 3 bases of the junction left unmatched. The CDR3 is made up of 13 amino acids. The CDR3 DNA reads TGTGCCAGCAAGGGGGACAGGGGAAACATTCAGTACTTC. Translated: CASKGDRGNIQYF.

This clonotype was counted ten times or more. V and J are TRBV5-1 and TRBJ2-5, with 7 bases aligning to TRBD2. The V segment lost 4 bases and the J segment 5 bases; nucleotides outside the gene matches: 5. The V gene's germline CDR1 is SGHRS and CDR2 YFSETQ. The CDR3 consists of 13 residues. The DNA for the CDR3 is TGCGCCAGCAGCGGGGGGGAAGCCGAGACCCAGTACTTC. Its protein is CASSGGEAETQYF.

CDR3 sequence: CASSIRRGTPDGRNEKLFF. Written as DNA, the CDR3 is TGTGCCAGTAGTATAAGGAGGGGGACTCCGGACGGAAGAAATGAAAAACTGTTTTTT. The rearrangement joins TRBV19 to TRBJ1-4, with D tentatively TRBD1 (6 bases). The germline V and J ends were trimmed by 2 bases and 5 bases, with 24 bases remaining between them. The germline V gene has CDR1 LNHDA and CDR2 SQIVND (reference sequence). This CDR3 is built from 19 residues.

The chain recombines TRBV3-1 with TRBJ2-7; 7 nucleotides line up with TRBD1. Germline assignment: CDR1 LGHDT and CDR2 YNNKEL (reference sequence). The CDR3 covers 14 residues. The V gene end was trimmed by 4 bases and the J gene end by 5 bases; junction bases not matched to a gene: 8. The CDR3 loop is CASSPRTGRDEQYF. CDR3 DNA: TGTGCCAGCAGCCCTAGGACAGGAAGGGACGAGCAGTACTTC.

This clonotype was detected many times. The rearrangement uses TRBV10-3 and TRBJ2-7; maybe TRBD2 (5 bases). The CDR3 contains 14 residues. Trimming stripped 6 bases from V and 6 bases from J, with 18 bases between. Germline CDR1 and CDR2: ENHRY and SYGVKD. The CDR3 reads CAISAFSERFEQYF. The CDR3 bases are TGTGCCATCAGCGCCTTTAGCGAAAGGTTCGAGCAGTACTTC.

This clonotype was seen repeatedly, ten times or more. This chain joins TRBV5-6 and TRBJ2-7, with a possible D match to TRBD2 (6 bases). Germline lookup yields CDR1 SGHDT and CDR2 YYEEEE. The CDR3 extends over 14 amino acids. Trimming took 4 bases from V and 3 from J, leaving 14 bases between them. CDR3: CASSDQRGIYEQYF. CDR3 in DNA: TGTGCCAGCAGCGACCAACGGGGGATCTACGAGCAGTACTTC. Supplemented by reference TRBV5-6 and TRBJ2-7, the full variable domain reads DAGVTQSPTHLIKTRGQQVTLRCSPKSGHDTVSWYQQALGQGPQFIFQYYEEEERQRGNFPDRFSGHQFPNYSSELNVNALLLGDSALYLCASSDQRGIYEQYFGPGTRLTVT.

This clonotype was seen many times. V gene TRBV9 combines with J gene TRBJ1-5; 8 nucleotides line up with TRBD1. The ends lost 0 bases at V and 6 bases at J; junction bases unmatched: 5. Germline CDR1 and CDR2: SGDLS and YYNGEE. This CDR3 contains 15 residues. DNA of the CDR3: TGTGCCAGCAGCGTAGACGGACAGGGCAGTCAGCCCCAGCATTTT. Translated: CASSVDGQGSQPQHF.

This clonotype was observed many times. The chain uses TRBV6-6 and TRBJ2-7; 9 bases match TRBD1. The CDR3 consists of 16 residues. Germline V gene lookup returns CDR1 MNHNY and CDR2 SVGAGI (reference sequence). The V and J ends lost 2 bases and 0 bases, in that order; junction bases with no gene match: 5. The CDR3 DNA reads as TGTGCCAGCAGTTACCGGGGACAGGGCGGCTCCTACGAGCAGTACTTC. It yields the protein CASSYRGQGGSYEQYF.

The sample holds many counts of this clonotype. J is TRBJ2-3 and V is TRBV7-6, with D possibly called TRBD1 or TRBD2 (5 bases each). Germline V CDR1 and CDR2: SGHVS, FNYEAQ. The V gene lost 2 bases and the J gene lost 4 bases, with 10 bases spanning the gap. The CDR3 is 14 residues long. CDR3: CASSLPGLADTQYF. In nucleotides, the CDR3 is TGTGCCAGCAGCTTACCGGGGCTGGCAGATACGCAGTATTTT.